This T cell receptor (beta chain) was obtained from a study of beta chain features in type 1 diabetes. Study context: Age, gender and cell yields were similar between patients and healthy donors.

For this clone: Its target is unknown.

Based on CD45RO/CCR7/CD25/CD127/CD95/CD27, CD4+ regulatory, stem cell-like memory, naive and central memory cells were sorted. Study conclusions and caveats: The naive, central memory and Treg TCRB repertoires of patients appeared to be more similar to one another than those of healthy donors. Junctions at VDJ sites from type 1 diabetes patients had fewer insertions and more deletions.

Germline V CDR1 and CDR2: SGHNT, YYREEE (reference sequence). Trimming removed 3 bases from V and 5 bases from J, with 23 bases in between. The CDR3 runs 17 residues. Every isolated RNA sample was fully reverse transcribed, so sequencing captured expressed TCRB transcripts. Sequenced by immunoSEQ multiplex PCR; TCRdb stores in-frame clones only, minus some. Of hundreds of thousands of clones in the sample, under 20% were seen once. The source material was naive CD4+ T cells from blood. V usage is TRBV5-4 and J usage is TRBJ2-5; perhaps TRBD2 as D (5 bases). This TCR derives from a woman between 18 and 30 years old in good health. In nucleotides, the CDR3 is TGTGCCAGCAGCTCGAATATCCAGGCGAGGAGGCTTGAGACCCAGTACTTC. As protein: CASSSNIQARRLETQYF. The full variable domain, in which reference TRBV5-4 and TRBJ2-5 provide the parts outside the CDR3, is ETGVTQSPTHLIKTRGQQVTLRCSSQSGHNTVSWYQQALGQGPQFIFQYYREEENGRGNFPPRFSGLQFPNYSSELNVNALELDDSALYLCASSSNIQARRLETQYFGPGTRLLVL.